The T cell receptor beta chain described here comes from a study of vaccination and CD4 T cells after COVID-19 (dated by TCRdb to 2022 to 2024). Looking at the study overall: Six males and four females were included in the convalescent cohort, with two Hispanic individuals, seven Caucasians, two Asians and one multiracial person represented. For stimulating the cultures, overlapping spike peptide pools were used, derived from SARS-CoV-2 as well as from the common cold coronaviruses HCoV-NL63, HCoV-OC43 and HCoV-229E. Control cultures received a CEFX viral epitope pool as the positive control, an HIV-1 Nef peptide pool as the negative control, or no peptide. Two doses of either the Pfizer-BioNTech BNT162b2 vaccine (n=8) or the Moderna mRNA-1273 vaccine (n=2) were administered to participants. At the TCR clonotype level, an earlier paper using these donors assessed memory CD4+ T cell crossreactivity between SARS-CoV-2 and common cold coronavirus spike proteins. In 10 COVID-19 convalescent patients and a handful of infection-naive healthy vaccine recipients, the spike-specific CD4+ TCR repertoire before mRNA vaccination was compared with the repertoire after mRNA vaccination. Post-vaccine blood samples were collected a median of around 70 days after the second vaccine dose, ranging from about 13 to 241 days. Post-COVID blood samples were collected from convalescent patients a median of around 100 days after diagnosis, with a range of about 30 to 161 days.

Libraries came from PCR. DNA from cultured CD4+ T cells was subjected to TCR sequencing with the Oncomine TCR Beta short-read assay at the Johns Hopkins FTIC core. The QIAamp micro DNA kit was used to extract genomic DNA from the cultured CD4+ T cells. Oncomine TCR Beta libraries from cultured CD4+ T cells were pooled using unique dual indexes and sequenced on an Illumina iSeq 100. The source study handled its data this way. Non-productive sequences were removed, and CDR3s not starting with C, not ending with F or W, or shorter than 7 amino acids were discarded. Antigen-specific clonotypes were identified with the MANAFEST web application by comparing peptide-stimulated wells with reference and other culture wells. To be called positive, a clone needed an FDR below 0.05, an odds ratio above 5, and a productive frequency above 0.1% in at least two of three replicate wells. Cross-reactive clonotypes were defined as significantly expanded in both SARS-CoV-2 spike wells and at least one common cold coronavirus spike condition. Using R version 3.6.1, CDR3 homology was evaluated through Levenshtein distances (stringdist) along with unrooted phylogenetic trees (ape). TCRdb took the public reads, trimmed them with fastp at Q25, ran MiXCR for clone calling and kept in-frame beta chains. Every CDR3 protein is listed once, alongside the most common genes and DNA of its rows. The V and J calls, along with clone size, are taken from TCRdb and not from the paper's own processing. This sample lists roughly 7,000 distinct CDR3 sequences; roughly two fifths were detected once. The ten largest clones add up to approximately 40% of the sample.

What this sample's treatment or condition label stands for: roughly 11-day PBMC culture with coronavirus spike peptide pools or control peptides (ViraFEST assay). CD4+ T cells from unexposed donors were collected before the COVID-19 pandemic (2011-2018). The ViraFEST assay was used in the study, in which antigen-specific T cells were expanded with peptide pools and expanded clonotypes were subsequently identified by TCR sequencing. Around 2 million PBMCs per well were cultured in IMDM with roughly 5.2% human AB serum and 8 to 10 IU/ml IL-2, plus 10 ug/ml peptide pools. Half of the culture medium was replaced with fresh IL-2-containing medium on days 3 and 7. Once the cells had been in culture for 9 to 10 days, the EasySep CD4+ T cell isolation kit was used to isolate CD4+ T cells by negative selection. Unexposed donor CD4+ T cells were tested for reactivity to SARS-CoV-2 S and N and four common cold coronavirus spike pools, as cell number allowed. Ficoll-Paque Plus gradient centrifugation was used to isolate PBMCs from whole blood, and the isolated PBMCs were then either used fresh or cryopreserved at -140C. Culture conditions were generally each tested in triplicate wells. Leukapheresis product for the unexposed donors was bought commercially.

This clonotype occurred a few times. Its antigen specificity is not known. Base quality data are lacking; no much larger clone is found one base away. Points the paper makes about the study in general: Among convalescent patients, a median approximately 88% of the SARS-CoV-2-reactive clones seen after vaccination appeared only after vaccination, which suggests priming specific to the vaccine. The number of convalescent patients in the study was relatively small, and the study did not examine early timepoints following natural infection. Nearly all vaccine-specific clones in convalescent patients (304 of 307) were mono-reactive for SARS-CoV-2 spike rather than cross-reactive with common cold coronaviruses. Although the median number of SARS-CoV-2-reactive clonotypes went up from roughly 19 after infection to around 39 after vaccination, the increase was not significant.

The CDR3 spans 14 residues, from the cysteine through the phenylalanine. Only the CDR3 portion is preserved as DNA: 42 bases, with reading frame beginning at the first base. Sequencing input: CD4+ T cells from blood, cultured in vitro. The source is a human donor in good health. The rearranged segments are TRBV21-1 and TRBJ2-7; TRBD1 reflects the table's D call only, with no check against the DNA. TRBV21-1 is given as a pseudogene. The DNA reads as follows: TGTGCCAACCCCCTGGACAGGAGTTCCTACGAGCAGTACTTC. Its product reads: CANPLDRSSYEQYF.